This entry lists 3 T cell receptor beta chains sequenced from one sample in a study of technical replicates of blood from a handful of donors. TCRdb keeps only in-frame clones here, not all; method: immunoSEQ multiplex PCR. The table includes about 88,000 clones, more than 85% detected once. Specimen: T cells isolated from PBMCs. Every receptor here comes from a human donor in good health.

In DNA, the CDR3 is TGTGCCAGCAGCCAAGAGGGGCAATACTATGGCTACACCTTC. It encodes CASSQEGQYYGYTF. This chain links TRBV4-2 with TRBJ1-2; the D gene is possibly TRBD1 (5 bases). Trimming took 0 bases from V and 3 from J, leaving 8 bases between them. This CDR3 has 14 amino acids. CDR1 is LGHNA and CDR2 is YNFKEQ in the germline V gene.

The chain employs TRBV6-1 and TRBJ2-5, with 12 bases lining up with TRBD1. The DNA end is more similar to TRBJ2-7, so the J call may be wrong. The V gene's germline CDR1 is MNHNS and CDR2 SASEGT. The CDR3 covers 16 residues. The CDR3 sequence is CASSEFGTGGNYEQYF. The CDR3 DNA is TGTGCCAGCAGTGAGTTTGGGACAGGGGGCAATTACGAGCAGTACTTC.

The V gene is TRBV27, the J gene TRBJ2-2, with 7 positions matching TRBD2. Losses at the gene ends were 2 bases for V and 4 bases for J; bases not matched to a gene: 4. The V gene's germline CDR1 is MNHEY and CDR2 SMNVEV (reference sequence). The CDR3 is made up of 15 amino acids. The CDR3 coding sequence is TGTGCCAGCAGTTTACTAGCGGAGCCCACCGGGGAGCTGTTTTTT. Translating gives CASSLLAEPTGELFF.